This record looks at one T cell receptor (beta chain) sequence and its context. The junction shows a germline mismatch at one end, possibly a read error. CDR3 length: 13 amino acids. Germline V gene data show CDR1 as SGHKS and CDR2 as YYEKEE (reference sequence). The method was immunoSEQ multiplex PCR; TCRdb's version includes in-frame clones alone and lacks a portion of them. The sample includes 300,000 to 400,000 clones, approximately 89% of them seen just once. The data derive from a study of blood T cell repertoires in COVID-19. Study information: The United States, Italy and Spain were the sources of the acute and convalescent COVID-19 samples. Sources were T cells, B-cell-depleted T cells, or PBMCs; the material itself was cDNA or gDNA.

This sequence joins TRBV5-5 and TRBJ2-2, with D hard to call. The sequence derives from a woman aged 45-65 years who had recovered from COVID-19. Specimen: peripheral blood. CDR3 sequence reads: CAGSPGPPGELFF. The CDR3 region has the DNA TGTGCCGGCAGCCCTGGCCCGCCCGGGGAGCTGTTTTTT.